This T cell receptor (beta chain) was retrieved from a study of a mutant IDH1 vaccine in newly diagnosed glioma. Study as a whole: Across weeks 1, 3, 5, 7, 11, 15, 19 and 23, patients received a vaccination each time, eight in all. Onset of vaccination occurred 4-6 weeks following radiotherapy alone, or with temozolomide cycles. The sex distribution of treated patients was around 62% male and around 38% female, with a mean age of roughly 40 years. Before enrollment, patients got radiotherapy alone, temozolomide alone, or mostly the combination.

The data were produced by immunoSEQ multiplex PCR, yet TCRdb's version contains in-frame clones alone and is incomplete. This sample has some 64,000 clones, with 80% found just once. This CDR3 region has 14 residues. The junction had 9 bases not matched to a gene; V was cut back by 5 bases and J by 6 bases. CDR1 MDHEN and CDR2 SYDVKM come from the germline V gene. A remark on this clone: Its antigen is not identified.

Time point noted: week 11, during vaccination. Each dose delivered 300 ug of mutant IDH1 20-mer peptide subcutaneously with imiquimod. The chain couples TRBV28 to TRBJ2-7; 8 positions match TRBD2. The clonotype was recovered from a man aged 50-60 years with glioma. Sequenced here: PBMCs, sampled from a glioma patient whose treatment included an IDH1 peptide vaccine. CDR3 in amino acids: CASSPTSEGLEQYF. The DNA of the CDR3 is TGTGCCAGCAGTCCGACTAGCGAAGGGCTCGAGCAGTACTTC.